This is a list of T cell receptor beta chains from one sample in a study of chemoradiotherapy in HPV16-positive cancers. TCRdb's table, derived via immunoSEQ multiplex PCR, lists solely in-frame clones and lacks some. The sample lists 450 to 600 clones; 70% to 85% were seen once. Here the sequenced sample was tumor tissue, taken from a patient who underwent chemoradiotherapy. These receptors came from a human donor with HPV-associated anogenital cancer. Both conserved end residues are part of each CDR3. The order of the fields is clone size, V gene, J gene, D gene, CDR3 length, CDR3 DNA, CDR3 protein. A D gene is named only where the DNA matches it firmly. A clone size is listed for some rows: how often the clone was seen (once, few, many), or a class if it is expanded.

clone_size: -
v_call: TRBV18
j_call: TRBJ1-2
d_call: TRBD1
cdr3_length: 13
cdr3_nt: TGTGCCAGCTCACCAGACAGGGGCTATGGCTACACCTTC
cdr3_aa: CASSPDRGYGYTF

clone_size: -
v_call: TRBV6-4
j_call: TRBJ2-1
d_call: -
cdr3_length: 15
cdr3_nt: TGTGCCAGCAGTGACTCCCGGGACCAACGCAATGAGCAGTTCTTC
cdr3_aa: CASSDSRDQRNEQFF

clone_size: once
v_call: TRBV6-1
j_call: TRBJ2-4
d_call: TRBD1
cdr3_length: 13
cdr3_nt: TGTGCCAGCAGAACAGGGGGCGAAAACATTCAGTACTTC
cdr3_aa: CASRTGGENIQYF

clone_size: -
v_call: TRBV19
j_call: TRBJ2-7
d_call: -
cdr3_length: 13
cdr3_nt: TGTGCCAGTACAGTGGGGCAAACCTACGAGCAGTACTTC
cdr3_aa: CASTVGQTYEQYF

clone_size: -
v_call: TRBV6-4
j_call: TRBJ2-1
d_call: TRBD2
cdr3_length: 15
cdr3_nt: TGTGCCAGCAGTGACGGACTAGCGGGGGGGTTTGAGCAGTTCTTC
cdr3_aa: CASSDGLAGGFEQFF

clone_size: few
v_call: TRBV10-3
j_call: TRBJ1-1
d_call: -
cdr3_length: 12
cdr3_nt: TGTGCCACGAAAGACGGATACACTGAAGCTTTCTTT
cdr3_aa: CATKDGYTEAFF

clone_size: once
v_call: TRBV4-1
j_call: TRBJ2-4
d_call: TRBD1
cdr3_length: 18
cdr3_nt: TGCGCCAGCAGCCAAGATCCTAGGGGGCTCGGGGCCAAAAACATTCAGTACTTC
cdr3_aa: CASSQDPRGLGAKNIQYF

clone_size: -
v_call: TRBV19
j_call: TRBJ1-1
d_call: -
cdr3_length: 13
cdr3_nt: TGTGCCAGTAGAGGGAATCTGAACACTGAAGCTTTCTTT
cdr3_aa: CASRGNLNTEAFF

clone_size: -
v_call: TRBV27
j_call: TRBJ2-7
d_call: -
cdr3_length: 14
cdr3_nt: TGTGCCAGCAGCCTTGGGACAAATCCCTACGAGCAGTACTTC
cdr3_aa: CASSLGTNPYEQYF

clone_size: -
v_call: TRBV27
j_call: TRBJ2-1
d_call: TRBD1
cdr3_length: 14
cdr3_nt: TGTGCCAGCAGTTTAGGGACAGGGGTCCATGAGCAGTTCTTC
cdr3_aa: CASSLGTGVHEQFF

clone_size: -
v_call: TRBV19
j_call: TRBJ2-3
d_call: -
cdr3_length: 15
cdr3_nt: TGTGCCAGTAGTAGGGCAGGGGCGGGAGAGGATACGCAGTATTTT
cdr3_aa: CASSRAGAGEDTQYF

clone_size: few
v_call: TRBV5-4
j_call: TRBJ2-1
d_call: -
cdr3_length: 15
cdr3_nt: TGTGCCAGCAGCTTGGGAGGGTTTCTTTACAATGAGCAGTTCTTC
cdr3_aa: CASSLGGFLYNEQFF

clone_size: once
v_call: TRBV28
j_call: TRBJ1-2
d_call: TRBD1
cdr3_length: 14
cdr3_nt: TGTGCCAGCAGTTCGGGGGACAGCTACTATGGCTACACCTTC
cdr3_aa: CASSSGDSYYGYTF

clone_size: -
v_call: TRBV5-1
j_call: TRBJ2-1
d_call: -
cdr3_length: 13
cdr3_nt: TGCGCCAGCAGCCGCTCAAGTGCTAATGAGCAGTTCTTC
cdr3_aa: CASSRSSANEQFF

clone_size: -
v_call: TRBV10-3
j_call: TRBJ1-5
d_call: -
cdr3_length: 14
cdr3_nt: TGTGCCATCAGTGAGTTGACAGAAAATCAGCCCCAGCATTTT
cdr3_aa: CAISELTENQPQHF

clone_size: -
v_call: TRBV5-1
j_call: TRBJ2-7
d_call: TRBD2
cdr3_length: 15
cdr3_nt: TGCGCCAGCAGAGTCTCGGGAGGGGAATTTTACGAGCAGTACTTC
cdr3_aa: CASRVSGGEFYEQYF

clone_size: few
v_call: TRBV7-9
j_call: TRBJ2-1
d_call: TRBD2
cdr3_length: 13
cdr3_nt: TGTGCCAGCAGTCCGACTAGCAGCAATGAGCAGTTCTTC
cdr3_aa: CASSPTSSNEQFF

clone_size: -
v_call: TRBV28
j_call: TRBJ2-7
d_call: -
cdr3_length: 15
cdr3_nt: TGTGCCAGCAGTTTAGATAACCGCCGCTCCTACGAGCAGTACTTC
cdr3_aa: CASSLDNRRSYEQYF